The 27 T cell receptor beta chains in this list originate from one sample, sequenced in a study of T-cell memory formation after mild COVID-19. MiXCR was run by TCRdb on the 5' RACE reads, yielding one entry per CDR3 protein. Among around 250,000 distinct CDR3 sequences, about a sixth were seen once, and the ten largest hold 20% to 25%. Sequencing was performed on PBMCs or a T cell subset sorted from them (not recorded which). The receptor source for this set is a man aged 18-30 years who had mild COVID-19 (a few samples of this study predate the infection). Cell type and time point are not known.

This clonotype was detected a few times. The chain couples TRBV6-5 to TRBJ2-4; 11 bases align to TRBD1. The CDR3 totals 18 residues. V dropped 6 bases and J dropped 7; count of bases not matched to a gene: 17. Germline CDR1 and CDR2: MNHEY and SVGAGI. The CDR3 sequence is CASRPGQGALGGGNIQYF. CDR3 DNA sequence: TGTGCCAGCAGACCAGGACAGGGGGCTCTGGGCGGTGGGAACATTCAGTACTTC.

This clonotype turned up a few times. The J gene is TRBJ2-2, the V gene TRBV5-5; 8 bases are a match to TRBD2. The CDR3 covers 15 residues. Trimming at V came to 2 bases and at J to 4 bases, leaving 4 bases not matched to a gene. CDR1 is SGHKS and CDR2 is YYEKEE in the germline V gene (reference sequence). As DNA, the CDR3 is TGTGCCAGCAGCTTCGGGGGGGTGATCACCGGGGAGCTGTTTTTT. Translation: CASSFGGVITGELFF. Full variable domain (outside the CDR3, taken from reference TRBV5-5 and TRBJ2-2): DAGVTQSPTHLIKTRGQQVTLRCSPISGHKSVSWYQQVLGQGPQFIFQYYEKEERGRGNFPDRFSARQFPNYSSELNVNALLLGDSALYLCASSFGGVITGELFFGEGSRLTVL.

This clonotype was recorded a few times. This chain uses TRBV7-2 with TRBJ2-2; D gene ambiguous. In germline, CDR1 is SGHTA, CDR2 FQGNSA. The CDR3 contains 14 residues. Trimming took 2 bases from V and 8 from J, leaving 12 bases between them. The CDR3 is CASSLIPRAGELFF. The CDR3 nucleotides read TGTGCCAGCAGCTTAATCCCTCGGGCAGGGGAGCTGTTTTTT.

Ten or more counts support this clonotype. The chain carries TRBV7-2 and TRBJ2-1; D remains unclear. V was shortened by 2 bases and J by 11 bases, with 10 bases between the two germline ends. The germline gives CDR1 SGHTA, CDR2 FQGNSA. CDR3 length equals 12 residues. CDR3 DNA: TGTGCCAGCAGCTTAAGCTTGACAAAGCAGTTCTTC. It specifies CASSLSLTKQFF.

J is TRBJ2-1 and V is TRBV6-5; 11 bases map to TRBD2. CDR3 length equals 13 residues. The germline V gene encodes CDR1 MNHEY and CDR2 SVGAGI. The J segment lost 6 bases and the V segment lost 7 bases, leaving 2 bases of the junction unmatched. CDR3 loop: CASTGTSGNEQFF. The CDR3 DNA reads as TGTGCCAGCACCGGGACTAGCGGCAATGAGCAGTTCTTC.

This CDR3 is CASRSLEGPGEQYV. As DNA, the CDR3 is TGTGCCAGCCGTTCACTGGAGGGGCCGGGGGAGCAGTACGTC. The V call is TRBV27, the J call TRBJ2-7, with D possibly matching TRBD2 (6 bases). With 8 bases removed from V and 7 bases from J, the gap between germline ends came to 21 bases. In germline, CDR1 is MNHEY, CDR2 SMNVEV (reference sequence). This CDR3 comprises 14 residues.

The chain employs TRBV5-6 and TRBJ2-2, with D perhaps matching TRBD1 (5 bases). The CDR3 runs to 16 residues. Germline loops: CDR1 SGHDT, CDR2 YYEEEE. Trimming pared 2 bases from V and 6 bases from J, leaving 17 bases between. The CDR3 here is CASSLGARATAGELFF. The CDR3, as DNA: TGTGCCAGCAGCTTAGGGGCCAGGGCGACTGCCGGGGAGCTGTTTTTT.

This clonotype has just a few counts. The V call is TRBV29-1, the J call TRBJ2-2, with a weak D call TRBD2 (5 bases). Deletions cut 0 bases from V and 1 base from J, with 12 bases between. Germline V gene sequence: CDR1 SQVTM, CDR2 ANQGSEA. CDR3 size: 16 residues. The DNA of the CDR3 is TGCAGCGTTGAAGATCGTCGGGGAATGAACACCGGGGAGCTGTTTTTT. Protein sequence: CSVEDRRGMNTGELFF.

This clonotype was seen many times. This chain connects TRBV5-1 to TRBJ2-2; no definite D call. The CDR3 runs to 13 residues. The germline V gene encodes CDR1 SGHRS and CDR2 YFSETQ. V lost 7 bases to trimming and J lost 2 bases, with 9 bases between them. CDR3: CASHTGNTGELFF. The CDR3 DNA reads as TGCGCCAGCCATACGGGCAACACCGGGGAGCTGTTTTTT.

The gene calls are TRBV4-3 and TRBJ2-3; TRBD2 matches at 13 bases. The V segment lost 4 bases and the J segment 2 bases; nucleotides outside the gene matches: 6. The germline gives CDR1 LGHNA, CDR2 YSLEER. CDR3 size: 17 residues. CDR3 nucleotide sequence: TGCGCCAGCAGCCTGTGGACTAGCGGGGGCAACACAGATACGCAGTATTTT. Translating gives CASSLWTSGGNTDTQYF.

In this sample, this clonotype turned up a few times. V is TRBV3-1 and J is TRBJ2-7, with 9 bases identical to TRBD1. The CDR3 loop spans 13 amino acids. Germline V gives CDR1 LGHDT, CDR2 YNNKEL (reference sequence). V was pared by 2 bases and J by 12 bases, with 8 bases of the junction left unmatched. CDR3 residues: CASSQQGTGSTYF. CDR3 coding DNA: TGTGCCAGCAGCCAACAGGGGACAGGGAGTACGTACTTC.

This clonotype was detected many times. The V call is TRBV12-3 or TRBV12-4, the J call TRBJ2-7; 10 nucleotides line up with TRBD1. V lost 5 bases, J lost 5 bases, and 9 bases stayed unmatched. The CDR3 consists of 15 residues. The CDR3: CASSRPTGGLNEQYF. CDR3 coding DNA: TGTGCCAGCAGTCGTCCGACAGGGGGCTTAAACGAGCAGTACTTC.

The chain combines TRBV4-2 with TRBJ2-3; D is uncertain. This CDR3 is built from 16 residues. V was clipped by 1 base and J by 5 bases, with 16 bases between them. Germline V gene data show CDR1 as LGHNA and CDR2 as YNFKEQ. The CDR3 sequence: CASSQVLTGIRDTQYF. CDR3 sequence (DNA): TGTGCCAGCAGCCAAGTCTTGACCGGCATAAGAGATACGCAGTATTTT.

This clonotype came up a few times. The J gene is TRBJ2-1, the V gene TRBV9; possible D gene TRBD2, 5 bases. The V and J ends lost 0 bases and 0 bases respectively, with 13 bases between them. Per the germline V gene, CDR1 is SGDLS and CDR2 is YYNGEE. CDR3 length: 17 residues. The CDR3 bases are TGTGCCAGCAGCGTAGGAATAGCGAGTGTCTCCTACAATGAGCAGTTCTTC. This gives the protein CASSVGIASVSYNEQFF.

This clonotype has a handful of counts. This chain links TRBV6-5 with TRBJ1-1; possible D gene TRBD1, 5 bases. V shed 2 bases and J shed 4 bases, with 14 bases lying between them. Germline CDR1 MNHEY, CDR2 SVGAGI. CDR3 length: 15 amino acids. CDR3 nucleotides: TGTGCCAGCAGTTACCGCGGGGGGGGTGGCACTGAAGCTTTCTTT. Residues: CASSYRGGGGTEAFF.

This clonotype was counted a single time. The V and J genes are TRBV20-1 and TRBJ2-3; 9 bases line up with TRBD1. J gave up 3 bases and V 5 bases, and 9 bases lay outside the gene matches. The CDR3 length is 15 residues. Germline lookup yields CDR1 DFQATT and CDR2 SNEGSKA (reference sequence). The CDR3 loop reads CSAVAGQGFTDTQYF. For the CDR3, the DNA is TGCAGTGCTGTTGCCGGACAGGGGTTTACAGATACGCAGTATTTT.

The chain employs TRBV7-8 and TRBJ2-1; D remains ambiguous. The CDR3 loop spans 15 amino acids. The V and J ends lost 1 base and 2 bases respectively, with 9 bases between them. The germline V gene encodes CDR1 SGHVS and CDR2 FQNEAQ. This chain's CDR3 is CASSLGRSPYNEQFF. CDR3 DNA sequence: TGTGCCAGCAGCTTAGGCCGCAGCCCCTACAATGAGCAGTTCTTC. The variable domain in full, with the rest retrieved from reference TRBV7-8 and TRBJ2-1, is GAGVSQSPRYKVAKRGQDVALRCDPISGHVSLFWYQQALGQGPEFLTYFQNEAQLDKSGLPSDRFFAERPEGSVSTLKIQRTQQEDSAVYLCASSLGRSPYNEQFFGPGTRLTVL.

This clonotype has just a few counts. This CDR3 reads CASSAAGSLKNTQYF. DNA of the CDR3: TGTGCCAGCAGCGCCGCGGGGAGTCTGAAGAATACGCAGTATTTT. This chain joins TRBV9 and TRBJ2-3, with D possibly matching TRBD2 (6 bases). The CDR3 totals 15 residues. Per germline, CDR1 SGDLS and CDR2 YYNGEE. The V and J ends lost 3 bases and 7 bases respectively, with 18 bases between them.

This rearrangement joins TRBV20-1 to TRBJ1-3, with TRBD1 identical over 7 bases. From germline, CDR1 is DFQATT and CDR2 SNEGSKA (reference sequence). The junction had 13 bases not matched to a gene; V was cut back by 6 bases and J by 8 bases. This CDR3 has 14 residues. The CDR3 DNA is TGCAGTGCCCGGGAGCAGGGCACAGGGGACACCATATATTTT. It codes for CSAREQGTGDTIYF.

The chain joins TRBV20-1 to TRBJ1-1; no firm D call. The CDR3 length is 15 residues. In germline, CDR1 is DFQATT, CDR2 SNEGSKA (reference sequence). The V gene lost 4 bases and the J gene lost 0 bases, with 15 bases spanning the gap. The CDR3 loop reads CSAKELGRLNTEAFF. CDR3 in DNA: TGCAGTGCTAAGGAGCTTGGGCGGCTGAACACTGAAGCTTTCTTT.

This chain joins TRBV29-1 and TRBJ2-7; D is ambiguous. The CDR3 is 11 amino acids. The V gene lost 0 bases and the J gene lost 8 bases, with 8 bases spanning the gap. Germline lookup yields CDR1 SQVTM and CDR2 ANQGSEA. The chain's CDR3 is CSVEETGKQYF. The CDR3 DNA is TGCAGCGTTGAAGAAACGGGTAAGCAGTACTTC.

Only one count was recorded for this clonotype. The rearrangement uses TRBV5-1 and TRBJ1-5; 7 nucleotides line up with TRBD1. This CDR3 is 15 amino acids long. V shed 4 bases and J 9 bases; nucleotides not matched to a gene: 13. CDR1 is SGHRS and CDR2 is YFSETQ in the germline V gene. The CDR3 bases are TGCGCCAGCAGCCCCGTGGAGACAGGGATTCGGCCCCAGCATTTT. Translated: CASSPVETGIRPQHF.

This clonotype was observed many times. The chain couples TRBV4-2 to TRBJ2-5; a possible D gene is TRBD2 (7 bases). With 1 base removed from V and 2 bases from J, the gap between germline ends came to 17 bases. Germline CDR1 is LGHNA and CDR2 is YNFKEQ. This CDR3 is built from 17 residues. The CDR3 nucleotides are TGTGCCAGCAGCCAAGTACCTTGGCGGGGGCAACAAGAGACCCAGTACTTC. This encodes CASSQVPWRGQQETQYF.

In its sample, this clonotype was seen a few times. V and J are TRBV5-6 and TRBJ2-1; TRBD2 aligns across 8 bases. CDR1 and CDR2 from the germline V gene are SGHDT and YYEEEE. With V trimmed by 4 bases and J by 4 bases, 7 bases remained unmatched. The CDR3 is 15 amino acids. CDR3 in amino acids: CASSPRVAGYNEQFF. CDR3 sequence (DNA): TGTGCCAGCAGCCCCCGAGTAGCGGGGTACAATGAGCAGTTCTTC.

There are a few counts of this clonotype. J is TRBJ2-7 and V is TRBV7-2, with D unclear. V gave up 4 bases and J gave up 5 bases, with 9 bases separating them. Per germline, CDR1 SGHTA and CDR2 FQGNSA. The length of the CDR3 is 12 residues. CDR3 amino acids: CASSSQVHEQYF. The CDR3 nucleotides are TGTGCCAGCAGCTCTCAGGTCCACGAGCAGTACTTC.

V and J are TRBV4-1 and TRBJ2-7; 7 nucleotides agree with TRBD1. This CDR3 is built from 14 residues. V was pared by 4 bases and J by 2 bases, with 5 bases of the junction left unmatched. CDR1 and CDR2 from the germline V gene are MGHRA and YSYEKL. The CDR3 region is CASSPPDRAYEQYF. The DNA of the CDR3 is TGCGCCAGCAGCCCCCCCGACAGGGCCTACGAGCAGTACTTC.

V and J are TRBV29-1 and TRBJ1-6; D may be TRBD1 (5 bases). Germline CDR1 is SQVTM and CDR2 is ANQGSEA. V was clipped by 5 bases and J by 3 bases, with 11 bases between them. The CDR3 length is 14 residues. The CDR3 DNA sequence: TGCAGCGTTTGGGACGGGAGCTATAATTCACCCCTCCACTTT. It translates to CSVWDGSYNSPLHF. The variable domain in full, with the rest retrieved from reference TRBV29-1 and TRBJ1-6, is SAVISQKPSRDICQRGTSLTIQCQVDSQVTMMFWYRQQPGQSLTLIATANQGSEATYESGFVIDKFPISRPNLTFSTLTVSNMSPEDSSIYLCSVWDGSYNSPLHFGNGTRLTVT.